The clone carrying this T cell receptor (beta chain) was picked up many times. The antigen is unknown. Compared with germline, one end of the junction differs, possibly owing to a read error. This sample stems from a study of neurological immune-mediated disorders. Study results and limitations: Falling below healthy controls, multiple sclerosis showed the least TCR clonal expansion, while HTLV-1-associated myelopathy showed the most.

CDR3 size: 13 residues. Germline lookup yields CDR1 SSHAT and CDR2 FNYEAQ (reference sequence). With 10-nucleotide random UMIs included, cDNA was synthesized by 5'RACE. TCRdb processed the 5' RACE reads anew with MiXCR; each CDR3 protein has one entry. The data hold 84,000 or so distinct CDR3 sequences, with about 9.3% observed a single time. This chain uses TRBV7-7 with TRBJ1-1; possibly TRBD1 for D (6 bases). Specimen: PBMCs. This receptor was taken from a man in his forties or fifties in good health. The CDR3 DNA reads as TGTGCTAGCAGCTTCTCTCAGGGGACTGAAGCTTTCTTT. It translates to CASSFSQGTEAFF. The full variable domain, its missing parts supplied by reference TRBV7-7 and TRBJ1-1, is GAGVSQSPRYKVTKRGQDVTLRCDPISSHATLYWYQQALGQGPEFLTYFNYEAQPDKSGLPSDRFSAERPEGSISTLTIQRTEQRDSAMYRCASSFSQGTEAFFGQGTRLTVV.